This entry features one T cell receptor beta chain sequence. This sample was taken from a study of blood T cell repertoires in COVID-19. Sequenced by immunoSEQ multiplex PCR; TCRdb stores in-frame clones only, minus some. The table has 120,000 or so clones, just over 85% seen once. The length of the CDR3 is 15 residues. Germline values: CDR1 SGDLS, CDR2 YYNGEE. V shed 2 bases and J shed 0 bases, with 11 bases lying between them. This sequence joins TRBV9 and TRBJ1-2; D might be TRBD1 (6 bases). What was sequenced was peripheral blood. This TCR derives from a man aged 35 to 55 with acute or convalescent COVID-19. The CDR3 bases are TGTGCCAGCAGCGTTTCCGGGACAACTAACTATGGCTACACCTTC. Translated: CASSVSGTTNYGYTF.